These 22 T cell receptor beta chains came from one sample sequenced in a study of blood T cell repertoires in COVID-19. Using immunoSEQ multiplex PCR, the repertoire was profiled, and TCRdb retains in-frame clones only, with some absent. The sample has some 160,000 clones; approximately 90% are singletons. The sample comprised peripheral blood. These receptors all come from a middle-aged man who had recovered from COVID-19.

This rearrangement joins TRBV28 to TRBJ1-1, with D tentatively TRBD1 (5 bases). Germline CDR1 is MDHEN and CDR2 is SYDVKM. The CDR3 length is 12 residues. V lost 2 bases and J 11 bases, leaving 12 bases between the germline ends. Here the CDR3 reads CASSLDQGKAFF. In DNA, the CDR3 is TGTGCCAGCAGTTTAGACCAGGGAAAGGCTTTCTTT.

This chain links TRBV18 with TRBJ1-1, with a possible D match to TRBD1 (5 bases). Germline V CDR1 and CDR2: KGHSH, LQKENI. The CDR3 runs to 15 residues. V lost 0 bases, J lost 2 bases, and 10 bases lay in between. The CDR3 coding sequence is TGTGCCAGCTCACCACCGGGGACTAGAAACACTGAAGCTTTCTTT. Its translation: CASSPPGTRNTEAFF.

The chain uses TRBV7-2 and TRBJ2-7; 9 positions agree with TRBD2. V shed 1 base and J 9 bases; nucleotides not matched to a gene: 10. Germline V gene lookup returns CDR1 SGHTA and CDR2 FQGNSA. This CDR3 is built from 15 residues. The CDR3 region is CASSLETSGGGRQYF. CDR3 bases: TGTGCCAGCAGCTTAGAGACTAGCGGTGGGGGTAGGCAGTACTTC.

The chain has TRBV4-1 and TRBJ2-3, with D possibly being TRBD1 (5 bases). The CDR3 has 16 amino acids. From germline, CDR1 is MGHRA and CDR2 YSYEKL. Trimming removed 1 base from V and 6 bases from J, with 17 bases in between. In DNA, the CDR3 is TGCGCCAGCAGCCAAGTGTGGCAGGGTGGACGGGATACGCAGTATTTT. Protein sequence: CASSQVWQGGRDTQYF.

The chain carries TRBV30 and TRBJ2-7, with TRBD1 matching over 9 bases. V lost 6 bases and J lost 3; bases outside the gene matches: 6. The CDR3 is made up of 13 amino acids. The germline V gene encodes CDR1 GTSNPN and CDR2 SVGIG (reference sequence). As DNA, the CDR3 is TGTGCCTGTACTGGGACAGGGAGCTACGAGCAGTACTTC. As protein: CACTGTGSYEQYF.

This clone occurred once. The rearrangement uses TRBV27 and TRBJ2-7; TRBD2 matches at 10 bases. J gave up 7 bases and V 3 bases, and 6 bases lay outside the gene matches. The CDR3 runs to 14 residues. CDR1 and CDR2 from the germline V gene are MNHEY and SMNVEV (reference sequence). CDR3 coding DNA: TGTGCCAGCAGTTTGAGCGGGGGGGCGCGAGAGCAGTACTTC. It yields the protein CASSLSGGAREQYF.

This clone was seen only once. The chain uses TRBV6-2 or TRBV6-3 and TRBJ2-7, with D possibly being TRBD1 (5 bases). Trimming took 6 bases from V and 2 from J, leaving 11 bases between them. CDR3 length equals 13 residues. CDR1 and CDR2 from the germline V gene are MNHEY and SVGEGT. CDR3: CASSDTTAYEQYF. In DNA, the CDR3 is TGTGCCAGCAGCGACACGACAGCCTACGAGCAGTACTTC.

The chain couples TRBV7-8 to TRBJ2-7; TRBD1 agrees at 9 bases. Per the germline V gene, CDR1 is SGHVS and CDR2 is FQNEAQ. With 7 bases clipped from V and 4 bases from J, the junction kept 11 bases outside the gene matches. There are 15 residues in the CDR3. CDR3 in amino acids: CASTAGQGGPYEQYF. The CDR3 region has the DNA TGTGCCAGCACCGCGGGACAGGGAGGGCCGTACGAGCAGTACTTC.

This chain joins TRBV5-1 and TRBJ2-2, with 10 nucleotides matching TRBD1. Unmatched junction bases numbered 5, after V lost 6 bases and J lost 6 bases. This CDR3 comprises 14 residues. Germline V lookup: CDR1 SGHRS, CDR2 YFSETQ. CDR3: CASTGQGTAGELFF. CDR3 bases: TGCGCCAGCACGGGACAGGGGACTGCCGGGGAGCTGTTTTTT.

The genes are TRBV19 and TRBJ2-5, with TRBD2 matching over 10 bases. Germline CDR1 is LNHDA and CDR2 is SQIVND (reference sequence). The CDR3 has 16 residues. V lost 4 bases, J lost 4 bases, and 9 bases stayed unmatched. The CDR3 coding sequence is TGTGCCAGTAGTACCTCAGCGGGAGGGCCGGTAGAGACCCAGTACTTC. Translation gives CASSTSAGGPVETQYF.

This clone was counted a single time. This rearrangement joins TRBV4-1 to TRBJ2-3, with TRBD2 identical over 7 bases. Germline lookup yields CDR1 MGHRA and CDR2 YSYEKL. The CDR3 has 15 amino acids. The V and J ends lost 4 bases and 2 bases, in that order; junction bases with no gene match: 6. The CDR3 loop is CASSLEAGTTDTQYF. In nucleotides, the CDR3 is TGCGCCAGCAGCCTCGAAGCGGGGACCACAGATACGCAGTATTTT.

This clone has a handful of counts. The sample has other DNA sequences that encode this CDR3 too. The chain carries TRBV5-1 and TRBJ2-5, with D possibly being TRBD1 (5 bases). V was shortened by 0 bases and J by 5 bases, with 5 bases between the two germline ends. This CDR3 spans 12 amino acids. Germline values: CDR1 SGHRS, CDR2 YFSETQ. The CDR3 is CASSLDRETQYF. CDR3 in DNA: TGCGCCAGCAGCTTGGACAGGGAGACCCAGTACTTC.

The V gene is TRBV29-1, the J gene TRBJ1-2, with TRBD1 identical over 10 bases. There are 13 residues in the CDR3. The germline V gene encodes CDR1 SQVTM and CDR2 ANQGSEA. With 7 bases clipped from V and 5 bases from J, the junction kept 7 bases outside the gene matches. The CDR3 DNA follows: TGCAGCGCCCGGGACAGGGGAAGGTATGGCTACACCTTC. Protein: CSARDRGRYGYTF.

This chain joins TRBV7-2 and TRBJ2-5; TRBD2 agrees at 12 bases. Germline CDR1 and CDR2: SGHTA and FQGNSA. Trimming at V came to 4 bases and at J to 6 bases, leaving 9 bases not matched to a gene. This CDR3 is built from 16 residues. The CDR3 DNA sequence: TGTGCCAGCAGCTCCGCTAGCGGGAGGGCGGTGAAGACCCAGTACTTC. It yields the protein CASSSASGRAVKTQYF.

V usage is TRBV30 and J usage is TRBJ1-4, with D uncertain. Trimming removed 2 bases at V and 6 bases at J, with 4 bases between. The germline V gene encodes CDR1 GTSNPN and CDR2 SVGIG (reference sequence). The CDR3 length is 11 residues. CDR3 residues: CAWSKHEKLFF. In nucleotides, the CDR3 is TGTGCCTGGAGTAAGCATGAAAAACTGTTTTTT. The variable domain in full, completed from reference TRBV30 and TRBJ1-4, reads SQTIHQWPATLVQPVGSPLSLECTVEGTSNPNLYWYRQAAGRGLQLLFYSVGIGQISSEVPQNLSASRPQDRQFILSSKKLLLSDSGFYLCAWSKHEKLFFGSGTQLSVL.

The chain carries TRBV5-4 and TRBJ2-1; maybe TRBD2 (5 bases). The length of the CDR3 is 15 residues. Germline CDR1 SGHNT, CDR2 YYREEE (reference sequence). V was clipped by 1 base and J by 1 base, with 9 bases between them. The CDR3 spells CASSLPLGSYNEQFF. The CDR3 coding sequence is TGTGCCAGCAGCTTGCCACTAGGTTCCTACAATGAGCAGTTCTTC.

CDR3 region: CASSLGTSDYNEQFF. DNA for the CDR3: TGCGCCAGCAGCCTGGGGACTAGCGACTACAATGAGCAGTTCTTC. The rearrangement joins TRBV5-1 to TRBJ2-1; 10 bases are shared with TRBD2. This CDR3 comprises 15 residues. The ends lost 4 bases at V and 3 bases at J; junction bases unmatched: 4. Looked up from germline, CDR1 is SGHRS and CDR2 is YFSETQ.

V usage is TRBV7-6 and J usage is TRBJ1-3; D unclear. The CDR3 is made up of 17 amino acids. Germline CDR1 and CDR2: SGHVS and FNYEAQ. V dropped 2 bases and J dropped 0 bases, with 14 bases sitting between them. CDR3 region: CASSLTSGGLSGNTIYF. The DNA for the CDR3 is TGTGCCAGCAGCTTAACATCAGGCGGACTCTCTGGAAACACCATATATTTT.

The chain joins TRBV10-1 to TRBJ2-1; TRBD2 matches 10 bases. This CDR3 spans 16 amino acids. The V segment lost 3 bases and the J segment 1 base; nucleotides outside the gene matches: 3. Germline V lookup: CDR1 WNHNN, CDR2 SYGVQD (reference sequence). CDR3 loop: CASSDLAGVSYNEQFF. CDR3 nucleotides: TGCGCCAGCAGTGACCTAGCGGGGGTTTCCTACAATGAGCAGTTCTTC.

This clone was observed a single time. V gene TRBV7-2 combines with J gene TRBJ1-2; D is ambiguous. Trimming pared 8 bases from V and 7 bases from J, leaving 11 bases between. This CDR3 has 11 amino acids. Germline values: CDR1 SGHTA, CDR2 FQGNSA. The CDR3 protein is CASRGQVGYTF. For the CDR3, the DNA is TGTGCCAGCCGTGGTCAGGTTGGCTACACCTTC.

The genes are TRBV24-1 and TRBJ2-2, with 8 bases identical to TRBD1. CDR1 is KGHDR and CDR2 is SFDVKD in the germline V gene. With 6 bases clipped from V and 0 bases from J, the junction kept 11 bases outside the gene matches. CDR3 size: 18 residues. The CDR3 spells CATSSRTGPLPNTGELFF. In DNA, the CDR3 is TGTGCCACCAGTTCAAGGACAGGGCCCCTTCCGAACACCGGGGAGCTGTTTTTT.

The chain carries TRBV5-6 and TRBJ1-1; D is ambiguous. Germline lookup yields CDR1 SGHDT and CDR2 YYEEEE. The CDR3 has 12 amino acids. Trimming pared 0 bases from V and 6 bases from J, leaving 6 bases between. CDR3 loop: CASSLVSAEAFF. The DNA of the CDR3 is TGTGCCAGCAGCTTGGTTTCAGCTGAAGCTTTCTTT.